What follows are 19 T cell receptor beta chains derived from one specimen sequenced in a study of human T cells and chemical hapten exposure. TCRdb re-called the RACE reads with MiXCR, one entry per CDR3 protein. The data hold roughly 380,000 distinct CDR3 sequences, with about 5.1% observed a single time. The time point: pre-sensitization, week 0. Treatment reported: therapeutic diphenylcyclopropenone sensitization with weekly scalp DPC. Specimen: whole blood, collected in connection with sensitization to the hapten diphenylcyclopropenone (DPC). These receptors originate from a woman in her fifties or sixties with alopecia areata. Some clones in this sample may be carry-over from other donors' samples.

This clonotype was seen a single time. A much bigger clone sits one base away, suggesting this may be a read error. The chain recombines TRBV30 with TRBJ1-5, with no clear D. V was pared by 4 bases and J by 1 base, with 8 bases between. Germline CDR1 GTSNPN, CDR2 SVGIG (reference sequence). The CDR3 extends over 13 amino acids. In DNA form, the CDR3 reads TGTGCCTGGAATGGCGAAAGCAATCAGCCCCAGCATTTT. This translates into CAWNGESNQPQHF.

This clonotype has a count of ten or more. V gene TRBV11-2 combines with J gene TRBJ2-2; either TRBD1 or TRBD2 may supply D (6 bases each). Germline CDR1 reads SGHAT; CDR2 reads FQNNGV. Deletions cut 7 bases from V and 6 bases from J, with 12 bases between. There are 13 residues in the CDR3. The CDR3 nucleotides read TGTGCCAGCATCGGGGGCGCCTCCGGGGAGCTGTTTTTT. Residues: CASIGGASGELFF. Using reference TRBV11-2 and TRBJ2-2 for the parts outside the CDR3, the full variable domain is EAGVAQSPRYKIIEKRQSVAFWCNPISGHATLYWYQQILGQGPKLLIQFQNNGVVDDSQLPKDRFSAERLKGVDSTLKIQPAKLEDSAVYLCASIGGASGELFFGEGSRLTVL.

This clonotype has only a few counts. The J gene is TRBJ1-2, the V gene TRBV29-1; TRBD1 matches 9 bases. Per the germline V gene, CDR1 is SQVTM and CDR2 is ANQGSEA. The CDR3 consists of 15 residues. The V segment lost 3 bases and the J segment 7 bases; nucleotides outside the gene matches: 12. CDR3 amino acids: CSVEARGDREFGYTF. The CDR3 DNA reads TGCAGCGTTGAGGCCCGAGGGGACAGGGAGTTTGGCTACACCTTC. The whole variable domain, remainder taken from reference TRBV29-1 and TRBJ1-2, is SAVISQKPSRDICQRGTSLTIQCQVDSQVTMMFWYRQQPGQSLTLIATANQGSEATYESGFVIDKFPISRPNLTFSTLTVSNMSPEDSSIYLCSVEARGDREFGYTFGSGTRLTVV.

In this sample, this clonotype turned up many times. The rearrangement joins TRBV4-3 to TRBJ2-7, with D possibly being TRBD2 (6 bases). This CDR3 has 15 amino acids. Trimming pared 3 bases from V and 3 bases from J, leaving 15 bases between. Germline V gene data show CDR1 as LGHNA and CDR2 as YSLEER. The CDR3 region is CASSQKPGLGYEQYF. CDR3 in DNA: TGCGCCAGCAGCCAGAAACCGGGACTCGGCTACGAGCAGTACTTC.

This clonotype was detected many times. V is TRBV6-6 and J is TRBJ2-3; 7 bases line up with TRBD2. This CDR3 spans 17 amino acids. V lost 5 bases and J lost 0; bases outside the gene matches: 11. From germline, CDR1 is MNHNY and CDR2 SVGAGI (reference sequence). The CDR3 sequence is CASSPRPSGVSTDTQYF. CDR3 coding DNA: TGTGCCAGCAGTCCGCGGCCCAGCGGGGTTAGCACAGATACGCAGTATTTT.

This clonotype was recorded at least ten times. The genes are TRBV6-6 and TRBJ2-2; possibly TRBD1 for D (5 bases). Per the germline V gene, CDR1 is MNHNY and CDR2 is SVGAGI (reference sequence). The CDR3 is 13 amino acids. The V end was cut by 5 bases, the J end by 4 bases, with 8 bases between. The CDR3 nucleotides are TGTGCCAGCAGTCCGGACATCACCGGGGAGCTGTTTTTT. This encodes CASSPDITGELFF.

Regarding this clonotype: A read error may explain this, as a much larger clone is one base away. This chain connects TRBV20-1 to TRBJ2-6; D perhaps matches TRBD2 (5 bases). This CDR3 is built from 17 residues. Trimming took 6 bases from V and 4 from J, leaving 22 bases between them. CDR1 is DFQATT and CDR2 is SNEGSKA in the germline V gene (reference sequence). DNA for the CDR3: TGCAGTGCAAGTGATCTGGACTGGAGGTCGGGGGCCAACGTCCTGACTTTC. Protein sequence: CSASDLDWRSGANVLTF.

This chain links TRBV12-3 or TRBV12-4 with TRBJ2-3, with TRBD2 as a possible D gene (6 bases). V lost 6 bases, J lost 7 bases, and 14 bases lay in between. The CDR3 is 13 residues long. The CDR3 DNA sequence: TGTGCCAGCAGCCCCGCGGGGCCTAATACGCAGTATTTT. Its protein is CASSPAGPNTQYF.

J is TRBJ2-7 and V is TRBV20-1; 10 bases agree with TRBD2. The CDR3 is 14 residues long. Germline V CDR1 and CDR2: DFQATT, SNEGSKA (reference sequence). V shed 4 bases, J shed 4 bases, and the junction held 7 bases outside the gene matches. The CDR3 DNA reads TGCAGTGCTACTCGTTGGGGACTAGCGTACGAGCAGTACTTC. It yields the protein CSATRWGLAYEQYF.

This clonotype showed up many times. The rearrangement joins TRBV5-6 to TRBJ2-3; D may be TRBD2 (6 bases). The CDR3 covers 16 residues. Germline CDR1 SGHDT, CDR2 YYEEEE. Trimming took off 0 bases at V and 1 base at J, with 12 bases between the two ends. The CDR3 DNA reads as TGTGCCAGCAGCTTGGTGGCGGGGCACCGCACAGATACGCAGTATTTT. It yields the protein CASSLVAGHRTDTQYF.

The J gene is TRBJ2-7, the V gene TRBV6-1; D is undetermined. Germline assignment: CDR1 MNHNS and CDR2 SASEGT. The CDR3 runs 15 residues. With 1 base removed from V and 3 bases from J, the gap between germline ends came to 13 bases. For the CDR3, the DNA is TGTGCCAGCAGTGAAGGGGAATCCCACTACTACGAGCAGTACTTC. This translates into CASSEGESHYYEQYF.

This clonotype was detected ten times or more. V and J are TRBV20-1 and TRBJ1-6; D gene unclear. The CDR3 is 15 residues long. Germline V CDR1 and CDR2: DFQATT, SNEGSKA (reference sequence). Trimming shortened V by 2 bases and J by 7 bases, and 15 bases separated the two germline ends. Written as DNA, the CDR3 is TGCAGTGCTAGATACCGGGCCAGGCGGAATTCACCCCTCCACTTT. This codes for CSARYRARRNSPLHF.

This clonotype was recorded many times. The chain couples TRBV12-3 or TRBV12-4 to TRBJ2-1, with 9 positions matching TRBD2. The junction had 13 bases not matched to a gene; V was cut back by 3 bases and J by 7 bases. CDR3 length: 17 amino acids. CDR3 residues: CASSLGRGGLRTNEQFF. The CDR3 DNA is TGTGCCAGCAGTTTGGGGCGGGGGGGCCTCCGGACGAATGAGCAGTTCTTC.

Only a few counts were recorded for this clonotype. V gene TRBV6-2 or TRBV6-3 combines with J gene TRBJ1-4, with D perhaps TRBD1 (5 bases). This CDR3 is built from 16 residues. CDR1 is MNHEY, CDR2 SVGEGT, per germline. V was pared by 5 bases and J by 3 bases, with 16 bases between. The DNA of the CDR3 is TGTGCCAGCAGTGGGGACGCCCGAAGACCTAATGAAAAACTGTTTTTT. This encodes CASSGDARRPNEKLFF.

This clonotype was observed a handful of times. The chain couples TRBV14 to TRBJ1-1; 7 nucleotides agree with TRBD1. Germline CDR1 is SGHDN and CDR2 is FVKESK. Losses at the gene ends were 4 bases for V and 6 bases for J; bases not matched to a gene: 8. The CDR3 is made up of 14 amino acids. The CDR3 DNA follows: TGTGCCAGCAGCCCCTGGGACAGCCACTCTGAAGCTTTCTTT. Translated: CASSPWDSHSEAFF.

There are many counts of this clonotype. The V gene is TRBV9, the J gene TRBJ2-3; a weak D match, TRBD2 (6 bases). In germline, CDR1 is SGDLS, CDR2 YYNGEE. This CDR3 has 16 residues. V lost 4 bases, J lost 2 bases, and 17 bases lay in between. CDR3 sequence reads: CASSPSPGLDTDTQYF. Written as DNA, the CDR3 is TGTGCCAGCAGCCCATCGCCGGGACTCGACACAGATACGCAGTATTTT.

DNA of the CDR3: TGTGCCAGCAGCCTTTGGAAACCGGGACAGGGGCGCAATGAGCAGTTCTTC. This encodes CASSLWKPGQGRNEQFF. The chain carries TRBV14 and TRBJ2-1; the match to TRBD1 covers 10 bases. The germline CDR1 and CDR2 sequences are SGHDN and FVKESK. V lost 4 bases and J lost 6; bases outside the gene matches: 12. The CDR3 spans 17 residues.

This clonotype was seen ten or more times. The chain employs TRBV29-1 and TRBJ2-7, with D perhaps matching TRBD1 or TRBD2 (5 bases each). This CDR3 contains 15 residues. The ends were cut back, 6 bases at V and 3 bases at J, with 21 bases in the middle. Germline CDR1 reads SQVTM; CDR2 reads ANQGSEA. This CDR3 reads CSVAPPAGRGYEQYF. The CDR3 DNA is TGCAGCGTCGCCCCTCCCGCAGGGAGAGGCTACGAGCAGTACTTC.

A few counts support this clonotype. The genes are TRBV7-9 and TRBJ2-1; a weak D match, TRBD2 (6 bases). From germline, CDR1 is SEHNR and CDR2 FQNEAQ (reference sequence). CDR3 length: 16 residues. V was pared by 5 bases and J by 3 bases, with 17 bases between. The CDR3 loop is CASSPLGLADYNEQFF. CDR3 nucleotides: TGTGCCAGCAGCCCCCTGGGACTTGCCGACTACAATGAGCAGTTCTTC. Combining the CDR3 with reference TRBV7-9 and TRBJ2-1 gives the whole variable domain DTGVSQNPRHKITKRGQNVTFRCDPISEHNRLYWYRQTLGQGPEFLTYFQNEAQLEKSRLLSDRFSAERPKGSFSTLEIQRTEQGDSAMYLCASSPLGLADYNEQFFGPGTRLTVL.